Each of the 8 T cell receptor beta chains below was sequenced from the same sample in a study of blood T cell repertoires in COVID-19. Sequenced by immunoSEQ multiplex PCR; TCRdb stores in-frame clones only, minus some. Here the sample spans some 150,000 clones, roughly 80% being singletons. Sequencing input: peripheral blood. The receptors derive from a woman over 75 in a cohort sampled during active or convalescent COVID-19.

The J gene is TRBJ2-5, the V gene TRBV6-2 or TRBV6-3; the match to TRBD1 covers 9 bases. The junction had 4 bases not matched to a gene; V was cut back by 4 bases and J by 4 bases. Per the germline V gene, CDR1 is MNHEY and CDR2 is SVGEGT. This CDR3 contains 14 residues. As DNA, the CDR3 is TGTGCCAGCAGTTCCCGGGACAGGGTAGAGACCCAGTACTTC. Amino acids: CASSSRDRVETQYF.

The chain is built from TRBV28 and TRBJ2-4, with D possibly TRBD1 on 7 matching bases. Germline V gives CDR1 MDHEN, CDR2 SYDVKM. This CDR3 comprises 15 residues. V was cut by 6 bases and J by 4 bases, with 16 bases left in between. The CDR3 here is CASSLGGAGKNIQYF. The CDR3 region has the DNA TGTGCCAGCAGCCTAGGGGGCGCGGGGAAAAACATTCAGTACTTC.

The gene calls are TRBV6-2 or TRBV6-3 and TRBJ2-7; 7 positions match TRBD1. The V and J ends lost 5 bases and 4 bases, in that order; junction bases with no gene match: 2. This CDR3 has 12 amino acids. Germline-derived CDR1 and CDR2 are MNHEY and SVGEGT. The CDR3 nucleotides read TGTGCCAGCAGTCAACAGGGGTACGAGCAGTACGTC. Translated: CASSQQGYEQYV.

V is TRBV30 and J is TRBJ2-2; the match to TRBD1 covers 8 bases. The CDR3 extends over 16 amino acids. V shed 2 bases and J 2 bases; nucleotides not matched to a gene: 7. The V gene's germline CDR1 is GTSNPN and CDR2 SVGIG (reference sequence). CDR3 in amino acids: CAWSTPGTGNTGELFF. The DNA for the CDR3 is TGTGCCTGGAGTACCCCCGGGACAGGAAACACCGGGGAGCTGTTTTTT.

This CDR3 is CASSVRTSDTQYF. CDR3 DNA: TGTGCCAGCTCAGTACGGACATCAGATACGCAGTATTTT. The rearrangement uses TRBV18 and TRBJ2-3, with a tentative D call TRBD1 (5 bases). The V gene lost 5 bases and the J gene lost 4 bases, with 10 bases spanning the gap. The CDR3 runs to 13 residues. Germline V CDR1 and CDR2: KGHSH, LQKENI.

The chain carries TRBV2 and TRBJ1-2, with TRBD1 as a possible D gene (6 bases). Germline assignment: CDR1 SNHLY and CDR2 FYNNEI. V gave up 4 bases and J gave up 2 bases, with 8 bases separating them. This CDR3 has 13 residues. CDR3 DNA sequence: TGTGCCAGCAGTGCAGGGGTCAACTATGGCTACACCTTC. Protein: CASSAGVNYGYTF.

The V call is TRBV2, the J call TRBJ2-7, with D perhaps TRBD1 (6 bases). V was trimmed by 4 bases and J by 2 bases, leaving 9 bases between them. In germline, CDR1 is SNHLY, CDR2 FYNNEI. The CDR3 extends over 13 amino acids. The CDR3 DNA follows: TGTGCCAGCAGTGGGGACATTGCCTACGAGCAGTACTTC. Protein: CASSGDIAYEQYF.

The rearrangement links TRBV9 to TRBJ1-1; the match to TRBD1 covers 9 bases. V was pared by 0 bases and J by 5 bases, with 14 bases of the junction left unmatched. CDR1 SGDLS and CDR2 YYNGEE come from the germline V gene. This CDR3 comprises 18 residues. DNA for the CDR3: TGTGCCAGCAGCGTAGAGCCTTTGGGGACAGGGATTTTGACTGAAGCTTTCTTT. It encodes CASSVEPLGTGILTEAFF.